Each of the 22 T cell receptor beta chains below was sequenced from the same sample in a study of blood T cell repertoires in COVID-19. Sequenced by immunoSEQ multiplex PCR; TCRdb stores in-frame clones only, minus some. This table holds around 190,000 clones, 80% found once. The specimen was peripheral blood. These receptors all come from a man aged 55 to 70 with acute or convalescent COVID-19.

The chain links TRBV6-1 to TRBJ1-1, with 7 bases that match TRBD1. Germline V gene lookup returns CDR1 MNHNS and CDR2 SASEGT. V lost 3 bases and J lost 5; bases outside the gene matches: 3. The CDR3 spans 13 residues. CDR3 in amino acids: CASSEVTGTEAFF. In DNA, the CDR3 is TGTGCCAGCAGTGAGGTGACAGGGACTGAAGCTTTCTTT.

The CDR3 here is CASSVTGTREHGELFF. The DNA for the CDR3 is TGTGCCAGCAGCGTAACAGGGACGAGGGAGCACGGGGAGCTGTTTTTT. The chain employs TRBV9 and TRBJ2-2, with D possibly TRBD1 on 6 matching bases. Deletions cut 1 base from V and 7 bases from J, with 17 bases between. The CDR3 totals 16 residues. CDR1 is SGDLS, CDR2 YYNGEE, per germline.

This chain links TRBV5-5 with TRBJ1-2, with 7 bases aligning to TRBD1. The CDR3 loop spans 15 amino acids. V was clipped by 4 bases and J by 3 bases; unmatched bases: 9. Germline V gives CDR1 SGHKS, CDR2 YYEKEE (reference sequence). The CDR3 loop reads CASSPRQGLDYGYTF. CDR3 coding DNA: TGTGCCAGCAGCCCCCGACAGGGACTGGACTATGGCTACACCTTC. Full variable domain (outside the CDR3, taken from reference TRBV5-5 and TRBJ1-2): DAGVTQSPTHLIKTRGQQVTLRCSPISGHKSVSWYQQVLGQGPQFIFQYYEKEERGRGNFPDRFSARQFPNYSSELNVNALLLGDSALYLCASSPRQGLDYGYTFGSGTRLTVV.

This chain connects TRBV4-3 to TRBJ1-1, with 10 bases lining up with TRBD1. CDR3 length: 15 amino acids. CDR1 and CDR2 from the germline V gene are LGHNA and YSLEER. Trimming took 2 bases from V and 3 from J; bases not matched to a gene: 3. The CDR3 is CASSQIGQGDTEAFF. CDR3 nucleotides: TGCGCCAGCAGCCAAATTGGACAGGGGGACACTGAAGCTTTCTTT.

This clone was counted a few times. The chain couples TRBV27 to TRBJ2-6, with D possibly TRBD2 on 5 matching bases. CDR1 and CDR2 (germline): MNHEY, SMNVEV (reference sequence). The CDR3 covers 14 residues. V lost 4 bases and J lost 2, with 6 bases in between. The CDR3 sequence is CASSSGAGANVLTF. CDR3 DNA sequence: TGTGCCAGCAGTTCCGGGGCTGGGGCCAACGTCCTGACTTTC.

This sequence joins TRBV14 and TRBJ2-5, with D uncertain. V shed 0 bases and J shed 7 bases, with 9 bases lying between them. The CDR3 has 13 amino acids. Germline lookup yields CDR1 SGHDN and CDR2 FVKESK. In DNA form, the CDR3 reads TGTGCCAGCAGCCAAGACATTTCCGGGACCCAGTACTTC. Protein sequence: CASSQDISGTQYF.

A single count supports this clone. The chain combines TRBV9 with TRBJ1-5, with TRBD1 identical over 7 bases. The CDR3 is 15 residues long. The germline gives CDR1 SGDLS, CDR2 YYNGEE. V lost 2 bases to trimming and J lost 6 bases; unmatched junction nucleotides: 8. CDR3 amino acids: CASSVPGGDSQPQHF. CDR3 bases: TGTGCCAGCAGCGTCCCCGGAGGGGACAGTCAGCCCCAGCATTTT. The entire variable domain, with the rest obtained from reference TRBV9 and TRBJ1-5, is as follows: DSGVTQTPKHLITATGQRVTLRCSPRSGDLSVYWYQQSLDQGLQFLIQYYNGEERAKGNILERFSAQQFPDLHSELNLSSLELGDSALYFCASSVPGGDSQPQHFGDGTRLSIL.

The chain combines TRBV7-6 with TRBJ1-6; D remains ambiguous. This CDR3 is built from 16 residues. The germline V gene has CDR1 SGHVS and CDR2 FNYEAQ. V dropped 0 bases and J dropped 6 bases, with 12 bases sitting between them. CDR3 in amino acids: CASSLAGSTFNSPLHF. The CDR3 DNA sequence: TGTGCCAGCAGCTTAGCGGGCAGTACCTTTAATTCACCCCTCCACTTT.

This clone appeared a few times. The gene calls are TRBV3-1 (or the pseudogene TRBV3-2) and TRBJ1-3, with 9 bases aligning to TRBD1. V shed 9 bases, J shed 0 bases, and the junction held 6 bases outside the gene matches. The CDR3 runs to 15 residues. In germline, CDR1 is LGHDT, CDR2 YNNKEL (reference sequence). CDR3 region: CASGTGPYSGNTIYF. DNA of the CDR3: TGTGCCAGTGGGACAGGGCCATACTCTGGAAACACCATATATTTT.

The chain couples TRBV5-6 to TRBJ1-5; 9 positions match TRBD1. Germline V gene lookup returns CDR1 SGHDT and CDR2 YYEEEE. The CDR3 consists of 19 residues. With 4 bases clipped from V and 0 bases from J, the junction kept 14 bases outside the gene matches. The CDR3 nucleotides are TGTGCCAGCAGCCCCCCGGGACAGGGCATACCTAATAGCAATCAGCCCCAGCATTTT. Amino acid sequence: CASSPPGQGIPNSNQPQHF.

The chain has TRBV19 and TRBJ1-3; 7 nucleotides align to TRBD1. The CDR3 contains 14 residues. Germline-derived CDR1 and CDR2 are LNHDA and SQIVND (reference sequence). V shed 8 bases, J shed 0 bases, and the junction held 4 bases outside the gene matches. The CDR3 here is CASWDSHSGNTIYF. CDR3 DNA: TGTGCCAGTTGGGACAGTCACTCTGGAAACACCATATATTTT. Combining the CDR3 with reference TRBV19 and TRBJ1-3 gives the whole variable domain DGGITQSPKYLFRKEGQNVTLSCEQNLNHDAMYWYRQDPGQGLRLIYYSQIVNDFQKGDIAEGYSVSREKKESFPLTVTSAQKNPTAFYLCASWDSHSGNTIYFGEGSWLTVV.

The CDR3 region is CATSGLDSNYGYTF. DNA of the CDR3: TGTGCCACCAGTGGACTAGACAGCAACTATGGCTACACCTTC. This chain uses TRBV24-1 with TRBJ1-2, with D maybe TRBD1 (5 bases). Trimming cost V 5 bases and J 2 bases, with 11 bases left between them. Germline CDR1 reads KGHDR; CDR2 reads SFDVKD. The CDR3 covers 14 residues.

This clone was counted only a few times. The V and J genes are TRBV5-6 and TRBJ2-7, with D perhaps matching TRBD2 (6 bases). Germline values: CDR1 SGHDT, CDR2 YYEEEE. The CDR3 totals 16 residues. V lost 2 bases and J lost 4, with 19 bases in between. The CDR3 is CASSFRIEGSGYEQYF. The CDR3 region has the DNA TGTGCCAGCAGCTTTCGGATTGAGGGGAGCGGGTACGAGCAGTACTTC.

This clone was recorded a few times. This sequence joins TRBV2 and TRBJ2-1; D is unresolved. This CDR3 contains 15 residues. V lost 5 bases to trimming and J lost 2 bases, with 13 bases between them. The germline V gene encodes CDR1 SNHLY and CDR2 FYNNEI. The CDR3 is CASSPISRTYNEQFF. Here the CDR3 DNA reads TGTGCCAGCAGTCCCATTAGCCGAACCTACAATGAGCAGTTCTTC.

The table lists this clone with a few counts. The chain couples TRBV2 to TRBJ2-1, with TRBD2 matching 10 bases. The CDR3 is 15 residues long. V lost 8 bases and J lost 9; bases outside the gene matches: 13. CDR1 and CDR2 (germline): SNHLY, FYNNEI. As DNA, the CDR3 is TGTGCCAGCTTTGCTAGCGGGGGACCGTTGAGTGAGCAGTTCTTC. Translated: CASFASGGPLSEQFF.

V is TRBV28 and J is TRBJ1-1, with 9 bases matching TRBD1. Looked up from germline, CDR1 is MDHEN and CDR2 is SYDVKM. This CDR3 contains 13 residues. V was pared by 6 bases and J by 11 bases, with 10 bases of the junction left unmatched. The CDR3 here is CASRGTGFFWAFF. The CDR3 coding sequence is TGTGCCAGCAGGGGGACAGGGTTTTTTTGGGCTTTCTTT.

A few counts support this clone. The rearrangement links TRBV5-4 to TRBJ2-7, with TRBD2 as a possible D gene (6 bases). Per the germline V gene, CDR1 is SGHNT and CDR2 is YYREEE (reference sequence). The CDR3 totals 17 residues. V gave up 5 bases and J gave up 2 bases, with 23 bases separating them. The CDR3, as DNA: TGTGCCAGCAGTTACACTTACCTAGCGAGCGGGCCCTACGAGCAGTACTTC. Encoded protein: CASSYTYLASGPYEQYF. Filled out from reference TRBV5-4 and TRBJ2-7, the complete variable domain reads ETGVTQSPTHLIKTRGQQVTLRCSSQSGHNTVSWYQQALGQGPQFIFQYYREEENGRGNFPPRFSGLQFPNYSSELNVNALELDDSALYLCASSYTYLASGPYEQYFGPGTRLTVT.

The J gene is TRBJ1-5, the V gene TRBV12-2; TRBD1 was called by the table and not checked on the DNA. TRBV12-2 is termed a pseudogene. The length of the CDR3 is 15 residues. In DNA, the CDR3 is TGTGCAAGTCGCTTAAACAGGGGGTGCAATCAGCCCCAGCATTTT. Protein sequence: CASRLNRGCNQPQHF.

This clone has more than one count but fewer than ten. The CDR3 nucleotides read TGTGCCAGTAGTCTCTCTCTGACTAGCCGGAGGTCCTACGAGCAGTACTTC. It yields the protein CASSLSLTSRRSYEQYF. This rearrangement joins TRBV19 to TRBJ2-7, with TRBD2 matching over 7 bases. V trimming: 5 bases; J trimming: 1 base; junction bases outside the gene matches: 14. Germline V CDR1 and CDR2: LNHDA, SQIVND (reference sequence). The CDR3 covers 17 residues.

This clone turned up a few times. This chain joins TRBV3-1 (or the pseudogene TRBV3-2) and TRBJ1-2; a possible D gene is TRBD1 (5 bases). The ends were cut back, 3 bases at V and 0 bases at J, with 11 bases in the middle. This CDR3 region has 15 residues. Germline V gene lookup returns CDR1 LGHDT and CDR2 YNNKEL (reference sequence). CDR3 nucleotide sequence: TGTGCCAGCAGCCAGTTAGGAGGGGCTAACTATGGCTACACCTTC. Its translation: CASSQLGGANYGYTF.

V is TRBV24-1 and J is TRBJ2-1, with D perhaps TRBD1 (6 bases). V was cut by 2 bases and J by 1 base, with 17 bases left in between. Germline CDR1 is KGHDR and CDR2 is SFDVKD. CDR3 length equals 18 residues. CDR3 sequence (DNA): TGTGCCACCAGTGATTCCATTCCCGGGACACTTTCCTACAATGAGCAGTTCTTC. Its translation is CATSDSIPGTLSYNEQFF.

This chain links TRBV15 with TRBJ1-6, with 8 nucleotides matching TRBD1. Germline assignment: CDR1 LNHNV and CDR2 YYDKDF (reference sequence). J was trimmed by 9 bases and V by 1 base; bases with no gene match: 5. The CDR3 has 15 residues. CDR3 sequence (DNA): TGTGCCACCAGCAGAGGACAGGGGAGGAGTTCACCCCTCCACTTT. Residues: CATSRGQGRSSPLHF.